Following are 19 T cell receptor beta chains from one sample sequenced in a study of neoadjuvant anti-PD-1 for oral cavity cancer. TCRdb keeps only in-frame clones here, not all; method: immunoSEQ multiplex PCR. The profile covers 60,000 to 75,000 clones, with around 85% appearing a single time and 2.5% to 3% taken by the ten largest. Sequenced here: PBMCs, sampled before nivolumab (anti-PD-1) treatment. Receptors were obtained from a person between 40 and 85 years old with oral cavity squamous cell carcinoma.

In nucleotides, the CDR3 is TGTGCCAGCAGCCCCCGAGGGGGTTTAGTTGAAGCTTTCTTT. This encodes CASSPRGGLVEAFF. The rearrangement uses TRBV9 and TRBJ1-1, with TRBD1 as a possible D gene (6 bases). The V end was cut by 4 bases, the J end by 7 bases, with 17 bases between. The germline CDR1 and CDR2 sequences are SGDLS and YYNGEE. The CDR3 consists of 14 residues.

The V and J genes are TRBV25-1 and TRBJ2-1; D is perhaps TRBD2 (6 bases). CDR1 is MGHDK, CDR2 SYGVNS, per germline. V lost 2 bases, J lost 6 bases, and 11 bases lay in between. The CDR3 runs to 14 residues. DNA for the CDR3: TGTGCCAGCAGTGAACCGGGACTCCTCAATGAGCAGTTCTTC. It codes for CASSEPGLLNEQFF.

The chain has TRBV5-1 and TRBJ2-5, with 10 bases lining up with TRBD2. Losses at the gene ends were 2 bases for V and 5 bases for J; bases not matched to a gene: 3. This CDR3 comprises 14 residues. CDR1 is SGHRS, CDR2 YFSETQ, per germline. The CDR3 reads CASSFASGSETQYF. CDR3 bases: TGCGCCAGCAGCTTTGCTAGCGGGAGTGAGACCCAGTACTTC. Full variable domain (remainder filled in from reference TRBV5-1 and TRBJ2-5): KAGVTQTPRYLIKTRGQQVTLSCSPISGHRSVSWYQQTPGQGLQFLFEYFSETQRNKGNFPGRFSGRQFSNSRSEMNVSTLELGDSALYLCASSFASGSETQYFGPGTRLLVL.

The chain is built from TRBV4-1 and TRBJ1-1; D is perhaps TRBD1 (5 bases). CDR1 and CDR2 (germline): MGHRA, YSYEKL. The ends were cut back, 0 bases at V and 3 bases at J, with 14 bases in the middle. The CDR3 loop spans 16 amino acids. CDR3 nucleotides: TGCGCCAGCAGCCAAGATTATCCAGGGATGTACACTGAAGCTTTCTTT. It specifies CASSQDYPGMYTEAFF.

The chain combines TRBV7-9 with TRBJ2-7; a weak D match, TRBD1 (8 bases). Germline V gene sequence: CDR1 SEHNR, CDR2 FQNEAQ (reference sequence). Trimming stripped 5 bases from V and 2 bases from J, with 19 bases between. This CDR3 comprises 16 residues. For the CDR3, the DNA is TGTGCCAGCAGCGGTGGGAACAGGGGGGGAACCTACGAGCAGTACTTC. Encoded protein: CASSGGNRGGTYEQYF.

The J gene is TRBJ1-2, the V gene TRBV9; D is unclear. Between the trimmed V and J ends, which lost 1 base and 8 bases, there was a span of 21 bases. In germline, CDR1 is SGDLS, CDR2 YYNGEE. This CDR3 has 16 residues. CDR3 in amino acids: CASSVIDGLSPGGYTF. CDR3 nucleotides: TGTGCCAGCAGCGTAATAGACGGACTCTCTCCGGGGGGCTACACCTTC.

The chain joins TRBV27 to TRBJ2-1, with 8 bases matching TRBD1. The CDR3 extends over 14 amino acids. Germline CDR1 reads MNHEY; CDR2 reads SMNVEV (reference sequence). V gave up 6 bases and J gave up 10 bases; unmatched junction bases: 11. CDR3 amino acids: CASSLAGGYWEQFF. The DNA of the CDR3 is TGTGCCAGCAGCCTGGCAGGGGGCTATTGGGAGCAGTTCTTC.

In this sample, this clone turned up once. CDR3 loop: CASSPGKGRSGNTIYF. The CDR3 bases are TGTGCCAGCTCACCAGGAAAGGGCCGGTCTGGAAACACCATATATTTT. The chain has TRBV18 and TRBJ1-3; D is uncertain. The CDR3 length is 16 residues. Germline V gene data show CDR1 as KGHSH and CDR2 as LQKENI. Trimming took off 2 bases at V and 1 base at J, with 12 bases between the two ends.

This chain connects TRBV15 to TRBJ1-2; D might be TRBD1 (5 bases). Trimming took 3 bases from V and 8 from J, leaving 13 bases between them. Germline V lookup: CDR1 LNHNV, CDR2 YYDKDF (reference sequence). The CDR3 has 13 residues. The CDR3 here is CATSRTGGEGYTF. CDR3 nucleotide sequence: TGTGCCACCAGCAGGACCGGGGGGGAGGGCTACACCTTC.

The chain has TRBV7-8 and TRBJ2-5; 7 bases are shared with TRBD2. The V gene's germline CDR1 is SGHVS and CDR2 FQNEAQ. This CDR3 is 14 amino acids long. The trim removed 5 bases at V and 5 bases at J, leaving 8 bases unmatched. The CDR3 nucleotides are TGTGCCAGCAGCCTCTCCGAGACTAGCGAGACCCAGTACTTC. Its protein is CASSLSETSETQYF.

CDR3 amino acids: CAWSVFGGRETQYF. CDR3 coding DNA: TGTGCCTGGAGTGTATTCGGGGGCAGAGAGACCCAGTACTTC. This chain uses TRBV30 with TRBJ2-5; TRBD1 or TRBD2 may be the D gene (6 bases each). From germline, CDR1 is GTSNPN and CDR2 SVGIG (reference sequence). V lost 0 bases to trimming and J lost 4 bases, with 12 bases between them. CDR3 length: 14 residues.

The chain uses TRBV6-1 and TRBJ2-7; D gene ambiguous. V lost 7 bases and J lost 1, with 8 bases in between. This CDR3 is built from 12 residues. Germline V lookup: CDR1 MNHNS, CDR2 SASEGT. The CDR3 nucleotides read TGTGCCAGCACGGTACCGTCCTACGAGCAGTACTTC. Residues: CASTVPSYEQYF.

The chain uses TRBV6-5 and TRBJ2-7; D call uncertain. Trimming left V 6 bases short and J 0 bases short, with 15 bases between. Germline V gives CDR1 MNHEY, CDR2 SVGAGI. This CDR3 has 15 residues. CDR3 in DNA: TGTGCCAGCAGCGTTGGGGATTATAGCTCCTACGAGCAGTACTTC. Translation gives CASSVGDYSSYEQYF.

The chain joins TRBV9 to TRBJ2-7; the D gene is possibly TRBD2 (6 bases). This CDR3 has 13 amino acids. Germline CDR1 reads SGDLS; CDR2 reads YYNGEE. V was pared by 1 base and J by 5 bases, with 10 bases between. The DNA for the CDR3 is TGTGCCAGCAGCGTAAGGGAGCGGGACGAGCAGTACTTC. It translates to CASSVRERDEQYF. Complete variable domain (other parts from reference TRBV9 and TRBJ2-7): DSGVTQTPKHLITATGQRVTLRCSPRSGDLSVYWYQQSLDQGLQFLIQYYNGEERAKGNILERFSAQQFPDLHSELNLSSLELGDSALYFCASSVRERDEQYFGPGTRLTVT.

The chain carries TRBV11-3 and TRBJ2-1, with D perhaps assigned TRBD1 or TRBD2 (5 bases each). Looked up from germline, CDR1 is SGHNT and CDR2 is YENEEA. Trimming took 5 bases from V and 6 from J, leaving 11 bases between them. This CDR3 is built from 13 residues. The CDR3 protein is CASSRGVGNEQFF. The CDR3 nucleotides are TGTGCCAGCAGCCGGGGCGTAGGCAATGAGCAGTTCTTC. Supplemented by reference TRBV11-3 and TRBJ2-1, the full variable domain reads EAGVVQSPRYKIIEKKQPVAFWCNPISGHNTLYWYLQNLGQGPELLIRYENEEAVDDSQLPKDRFSAERLKGVDSTLKIQPAELGDSAVYLCASSRGVGNEQFFGPGTRLTVL.

This clone has more than one count but fewer than ten. The V and J genes are TRBV15 and TRBJ1-1, with D maybe TRBD1 (5 bases). The germline V gene has CDR1 LNHNV and CDR2 YYDKDF (reference sequence). This CDR3 is 14 amino acids long. V lost 4 bases and J lost 11, with 20 bases in between. The CDR3: CATSNGGKLGSAFF. The CDR3 DNA reads as TGTGCCACCAGCAATGGGGGAAAACTAGGGTCGGCTTTCTTT.

The chain combines TRBV7-2 with TRBJ1-5, with TRBD1 matching 10 bases. The CDR3 is made up of 15 amino acids. The ends lost 7 bases at V and 3 bases at J; junction bases unmatched: 6. The V gene's germline CDR1 is SGHTA and CDR2 FQGNSA. Here the CDR3 reads CASTPGQGNNQPQHF. The CDR3 nucleotides are TGTGCCAGCACCCCGGGACAGGGGAACAATCAGCCCCAGCATTTT.

The chain combines TRBV9 with TRBJ2-1; 11 bases map to TRBD2. Trimming at V came to 1 base and at J to 7 bases, leaving 10 bases not matched to a gene. There are 17 residues in the CDR3. Germline loops: CDR1 SGDLS, CDR2 YYNGEE. CDR3 nucleotides: TGTGCCAGCAGCGTACTCCCCCTAGCGGGGGGAGCAAATGAGCAGTTCTTC. Protein sequence: CASSVLPLAGGANEQFF.

The chain recombines TRBV6-6 with TRBJ2-1; no definite D call. Germline CDR1 is MNHNY and CDR2 is SVGAGI (reference sequence). Trimming took 7 bases from V and 9 from J, leaving 4 bases between them. The CDR3 consists of 9 residues. CDR3: CASNLEQFF. The CDR3 DNA follows: TGTGCCAGCAATCTTGAGCAGTTCTTC.